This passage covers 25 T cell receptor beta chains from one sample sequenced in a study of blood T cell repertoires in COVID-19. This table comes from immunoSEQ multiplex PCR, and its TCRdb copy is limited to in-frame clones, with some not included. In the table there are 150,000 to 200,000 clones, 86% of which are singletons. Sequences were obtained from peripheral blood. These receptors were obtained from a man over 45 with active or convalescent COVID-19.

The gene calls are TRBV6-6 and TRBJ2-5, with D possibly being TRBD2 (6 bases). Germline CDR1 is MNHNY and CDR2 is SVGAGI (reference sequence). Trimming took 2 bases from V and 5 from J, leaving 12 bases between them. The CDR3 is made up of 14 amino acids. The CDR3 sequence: CASSYPQGGETQYF. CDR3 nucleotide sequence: TGTGCCAGCAGTTACCCGCAGGGAGGCGAGACCCAGTACTTC.

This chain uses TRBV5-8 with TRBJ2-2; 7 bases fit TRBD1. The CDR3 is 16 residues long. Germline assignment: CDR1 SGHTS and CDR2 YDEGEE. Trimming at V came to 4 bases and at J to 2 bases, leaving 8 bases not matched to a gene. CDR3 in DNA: TGTGCCAGCAGCCCTGGACAGGTCCTTAACACCGGGGAGCTGTTTTTT. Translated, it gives CASSPGQVLNTGELFF.

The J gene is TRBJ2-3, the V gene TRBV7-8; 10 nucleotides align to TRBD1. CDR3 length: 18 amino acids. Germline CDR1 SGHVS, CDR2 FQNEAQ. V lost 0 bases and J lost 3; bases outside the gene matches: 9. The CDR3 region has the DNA TGTGCCAGCAGCTTAGCGACAGTGGGACAGGGGCAGACAGATACGCAGTATTTT. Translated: CASSLATVGQGQTDTQYF.

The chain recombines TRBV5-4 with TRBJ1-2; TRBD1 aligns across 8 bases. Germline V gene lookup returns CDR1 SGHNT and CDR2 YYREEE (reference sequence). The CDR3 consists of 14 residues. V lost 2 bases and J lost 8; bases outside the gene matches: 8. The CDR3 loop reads CASSLGQGRGGYTF. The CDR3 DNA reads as TGTGCCAGCAGCTTAGGACAGGGCCGTGGGGGCTACACCTTC.

CDR3: CASSFGTSNNEQFF. The CDR3 DNA sequence: TGCGCCAGCAGCTTCGGGACAAGCAACAATGAGCAGTTCTTC. The V and J genes are TRBV5-1 and TRBJ2-1, with D tentatively TRBD1 (6 bases). The CDR3 spans 14 residues. Germline CDR1 reads SGHRS; CDR2 reads YFSETQ. V lost 2 bases to trimming and J lost 5 bases, with 11 bases between them.

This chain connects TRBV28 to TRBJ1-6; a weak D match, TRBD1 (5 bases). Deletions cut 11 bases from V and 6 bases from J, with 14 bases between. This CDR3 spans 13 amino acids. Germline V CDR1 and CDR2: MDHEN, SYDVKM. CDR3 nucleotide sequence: TGTGCCGGGAGGGGACGGTCTAATTCACCCCTCCACTTT. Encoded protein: CAGRGRSNSPLHF.

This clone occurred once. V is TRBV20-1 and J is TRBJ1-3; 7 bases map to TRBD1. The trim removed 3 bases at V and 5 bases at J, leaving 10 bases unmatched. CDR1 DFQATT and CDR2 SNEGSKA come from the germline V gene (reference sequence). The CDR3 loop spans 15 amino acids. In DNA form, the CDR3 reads TGCAGTGCTAGTGGAGGGGGCGTCTGGCGAAACACCATATATTTT. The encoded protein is CSASGGGVWRNTIYF.

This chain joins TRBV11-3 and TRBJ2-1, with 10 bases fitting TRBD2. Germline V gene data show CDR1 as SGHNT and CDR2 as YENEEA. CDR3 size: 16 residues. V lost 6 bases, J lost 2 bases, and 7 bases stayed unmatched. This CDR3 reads CASRRVGTSAYNEQFF. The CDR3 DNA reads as TGTGCCAGCAGGAGGGTAGGGACTAGCGCCTACAATGAGCAGTTCTTC.

The CDR3 reads CASSGTGGSYEQYF. For the CDR3, the DNA is TGTGCCAGTAGCGGGACAGGGGGTTCCTACGAGCAGTACTTC. The chain couples TRBV19 to TRBJ2-7; 11 bases map to TRBD1. From germline, CDR1 is LNHDA and CDR2 SQIVND (reference sequence). This CDR3 is built from 14 residues. V was clipped by 6 bases and J by 1 base; unmatched bases: 2.

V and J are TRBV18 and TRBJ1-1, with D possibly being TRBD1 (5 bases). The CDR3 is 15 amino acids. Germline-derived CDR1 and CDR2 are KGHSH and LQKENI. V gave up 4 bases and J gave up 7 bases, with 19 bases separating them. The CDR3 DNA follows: TGTGCCAGCTCACAGTCTGTGGGGTCGCAGGGTGAAGCTTTCTTT. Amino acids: CASSQSVGSQGEAFF.

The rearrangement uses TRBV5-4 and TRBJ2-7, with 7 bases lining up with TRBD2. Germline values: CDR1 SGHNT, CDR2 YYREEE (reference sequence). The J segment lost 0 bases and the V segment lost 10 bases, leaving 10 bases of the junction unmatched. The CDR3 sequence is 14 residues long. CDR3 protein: CAFKTGLNSYEQYF. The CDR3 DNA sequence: TGTGCCTTCAAAACGGGACTAAACTCCTACGAGCAGTACTTC. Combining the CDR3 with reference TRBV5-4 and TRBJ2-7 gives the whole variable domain ETGVTQSPTHLIKTRGQQVTLRCSSQSGHNTVSWYQQALGQGPQFIFQYYREEENGRGNFPPRFSGLQFPNYSSELNVNALELDDSALYLCAFKTGLNSYEQYFGPGTRLTVT.

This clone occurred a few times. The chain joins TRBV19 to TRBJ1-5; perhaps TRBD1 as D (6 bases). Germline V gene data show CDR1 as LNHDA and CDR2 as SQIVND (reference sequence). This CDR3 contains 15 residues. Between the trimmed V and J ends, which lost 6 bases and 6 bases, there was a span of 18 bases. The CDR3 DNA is TGTGCCAGTAGGGGGGTAACCCAGGGGCGTCAGCCCCAGCATTTT. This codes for CASRGVTQGRQPQHF.

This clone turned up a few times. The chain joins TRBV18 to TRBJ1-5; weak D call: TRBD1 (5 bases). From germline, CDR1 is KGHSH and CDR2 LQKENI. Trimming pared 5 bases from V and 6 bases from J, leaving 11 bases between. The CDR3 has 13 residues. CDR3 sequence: CASSGGVGQPQHF. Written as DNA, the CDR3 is TGTGCCAGCTCAGGAGGGGTGGGTCAGCCCCAGCATTTT.

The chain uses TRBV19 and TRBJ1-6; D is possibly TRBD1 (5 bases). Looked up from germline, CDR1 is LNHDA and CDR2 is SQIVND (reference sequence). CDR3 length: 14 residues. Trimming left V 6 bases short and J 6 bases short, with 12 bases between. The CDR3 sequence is CASSVAGGNSPLHF. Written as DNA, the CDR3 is TGTGCCAGTAGCGTAGCGGGGGGTAATTCACCCCTCCACTTT.

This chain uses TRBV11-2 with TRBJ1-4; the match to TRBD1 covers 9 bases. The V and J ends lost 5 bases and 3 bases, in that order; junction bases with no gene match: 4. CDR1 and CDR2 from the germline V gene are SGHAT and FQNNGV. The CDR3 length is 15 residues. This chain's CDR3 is CASSIDRGANEKLFF. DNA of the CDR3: TGTGCCAGCAGCATCGACAGGGGGGCTAATGAAAAACTGTTTTTT.

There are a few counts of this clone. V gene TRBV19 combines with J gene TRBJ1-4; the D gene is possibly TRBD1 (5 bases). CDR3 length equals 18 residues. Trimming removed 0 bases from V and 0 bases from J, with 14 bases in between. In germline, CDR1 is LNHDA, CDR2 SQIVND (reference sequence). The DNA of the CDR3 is TGTGCCAGTAGTATAGATCTCTACAGGAGAGCAACTAATGAAAAACTGTTTTTT. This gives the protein CASSIDLYRRATNEKLFF.

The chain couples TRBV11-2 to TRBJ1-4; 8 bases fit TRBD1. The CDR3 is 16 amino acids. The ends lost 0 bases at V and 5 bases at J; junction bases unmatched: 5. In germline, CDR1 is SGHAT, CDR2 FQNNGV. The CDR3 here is CASSLDPTGANEKLFF. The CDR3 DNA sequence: TGTGCCAGCAGCTTAGACCCGACAGGGGCGAATGAAAAACTGTTTTTT.

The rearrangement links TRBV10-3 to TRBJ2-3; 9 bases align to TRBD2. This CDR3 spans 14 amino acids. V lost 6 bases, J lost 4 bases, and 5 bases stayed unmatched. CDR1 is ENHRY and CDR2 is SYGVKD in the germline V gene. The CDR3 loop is CAIRPTSGADTQYF. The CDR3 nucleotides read TGTGCCATCAGACCGACTAGCGGCGCAGATACGCAGTATTTT.

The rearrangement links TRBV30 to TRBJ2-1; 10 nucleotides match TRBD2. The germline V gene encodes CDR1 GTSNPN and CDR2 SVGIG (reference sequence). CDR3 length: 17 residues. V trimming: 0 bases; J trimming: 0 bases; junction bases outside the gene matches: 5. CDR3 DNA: TGTGCCTGGAGTGTACATAGCGGGAGGCCCTCCTACAATGAGCAGTTCTTC. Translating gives CAWSVHSGRPSYNEQFF.

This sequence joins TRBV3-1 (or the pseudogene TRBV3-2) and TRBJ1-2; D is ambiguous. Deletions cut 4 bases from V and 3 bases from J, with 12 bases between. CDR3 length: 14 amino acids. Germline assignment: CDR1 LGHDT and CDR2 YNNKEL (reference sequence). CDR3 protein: CASSLVPLDYGYTF. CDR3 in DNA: TGTGCCAGCAGCCTCGTACCCCTAGACTATGGCTACACCTTC.

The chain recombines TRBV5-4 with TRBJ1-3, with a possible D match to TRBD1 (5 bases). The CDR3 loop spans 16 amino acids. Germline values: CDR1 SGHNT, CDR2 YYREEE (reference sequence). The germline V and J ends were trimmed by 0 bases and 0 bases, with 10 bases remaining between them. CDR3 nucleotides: TGTGCCAGCAGCTTGGCTTCGGGGGGCTCTGGAAACACCATATATTTT. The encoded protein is CASSLASGGSGNTIYF.

The DNA of the CDR3 is TGTGCCAGCTCACCCACCTGGGGAGCCTCCGGACTAGCGGGGGGAACGCAGTATTTT. This codes for CASSPTWGASGLAGGTQYF. This chain uses TRBV18 with TRBJ2-3, with 14 bases that match TRBD2. This CDR3 is 19 amino acids long. Germline V CDR1 and CDR2: KGHSH, LQKENI. Unmatched junction bases numbered 17, after V lost 3 bases and J lost 9 bases.

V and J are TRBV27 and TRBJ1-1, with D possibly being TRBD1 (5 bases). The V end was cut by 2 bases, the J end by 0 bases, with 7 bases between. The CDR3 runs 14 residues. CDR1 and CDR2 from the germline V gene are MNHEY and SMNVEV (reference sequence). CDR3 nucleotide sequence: TGTGCCAGCAGTTTAAGGGGTATGAACACTGAAGCTTTCTTT. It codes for CASSLRGMNTEAFF.

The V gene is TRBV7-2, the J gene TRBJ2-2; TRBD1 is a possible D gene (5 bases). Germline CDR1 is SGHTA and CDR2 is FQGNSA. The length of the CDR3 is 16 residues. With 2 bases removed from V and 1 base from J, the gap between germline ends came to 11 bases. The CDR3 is CASSLFRTRNTGELFF. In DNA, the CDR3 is TGTGCCAGCAGCTTATTCAGGACAAGGAACACCGGGGAGCTGTTTTTT.

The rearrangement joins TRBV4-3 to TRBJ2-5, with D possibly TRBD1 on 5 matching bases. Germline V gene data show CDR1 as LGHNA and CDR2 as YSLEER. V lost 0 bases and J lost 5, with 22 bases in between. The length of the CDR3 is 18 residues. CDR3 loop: CASSQEGPGAGLDETQYF. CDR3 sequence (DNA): TGCGCCAGCAGCCAAGAGGGGCCTGGGGCAGGGCTCGATGAGACCCAGTACTTC.